This TCR beta chain was observed in a study of control samples from healthy donors and cancer patients. Clones were sequenced by immunoSEQ multiplex PCR, and TCRdb holds only the in-frame ones, with some missing. Found here are around 100,000 clones, around 88% of them singletons; the top ten hold roughly 14%. The CDR3 contains 13 residues. CDR1 and CDR2 (germline): MNHEY, SVGAGI. After removal of 6 bases from V and 12 bases from J, the junction contained 11 bases not matched to a gene. This TCR derives from a man aged 30 to 39 in good health. Source material: blood. This sequence joins TRBV6-5 and TRBJ2-1; 7 nucleotides line up with TRBD2. CDR3 protein: CASSRDYYKGQFF. The CDR3 DNA reads as TGTGCCAGCAGCCGGGACTACTATAAGGGGCAGTTCTTC.